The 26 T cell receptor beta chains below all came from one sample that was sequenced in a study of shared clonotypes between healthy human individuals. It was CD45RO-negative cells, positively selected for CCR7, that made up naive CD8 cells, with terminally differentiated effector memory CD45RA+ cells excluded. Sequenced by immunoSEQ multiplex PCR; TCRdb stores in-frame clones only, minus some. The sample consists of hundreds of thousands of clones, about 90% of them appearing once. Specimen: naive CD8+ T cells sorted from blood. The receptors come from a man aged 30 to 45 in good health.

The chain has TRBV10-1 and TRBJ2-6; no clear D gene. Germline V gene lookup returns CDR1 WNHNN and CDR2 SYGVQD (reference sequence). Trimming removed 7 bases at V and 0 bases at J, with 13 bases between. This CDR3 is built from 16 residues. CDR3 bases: TGCGCCAGCATTTCCCTCATAGACTCTGGGGCCAACGTCCTGACTTTC. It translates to CASISLIDSGANVLTF.

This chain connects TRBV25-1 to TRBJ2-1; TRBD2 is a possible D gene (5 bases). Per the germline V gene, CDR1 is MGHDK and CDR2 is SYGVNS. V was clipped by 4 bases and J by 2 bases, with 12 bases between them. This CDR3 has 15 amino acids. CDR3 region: CASSADYQTYNEQFF. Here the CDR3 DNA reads TGTGCCAGCAGTGCAGACTACCAGACCTACAATGAGCAGTTCTTC.

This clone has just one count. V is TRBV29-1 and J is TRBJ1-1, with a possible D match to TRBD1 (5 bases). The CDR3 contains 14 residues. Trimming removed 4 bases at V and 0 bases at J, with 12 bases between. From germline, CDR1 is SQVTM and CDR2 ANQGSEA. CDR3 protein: CSVAGQIMNTEAFF. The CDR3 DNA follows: TGCAGCGTTGCAGGGCAAATAATGAACACTGAAGCTTTCTTT.

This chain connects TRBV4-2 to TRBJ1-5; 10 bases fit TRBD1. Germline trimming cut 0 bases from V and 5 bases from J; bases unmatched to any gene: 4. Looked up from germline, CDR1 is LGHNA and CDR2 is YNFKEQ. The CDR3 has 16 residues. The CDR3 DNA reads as TGTGCCAGCAGCCAAGAGACAGGGGGCTCGTATCAGCCCCAGCATTTT. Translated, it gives CASSQETGGSYQPQHF.

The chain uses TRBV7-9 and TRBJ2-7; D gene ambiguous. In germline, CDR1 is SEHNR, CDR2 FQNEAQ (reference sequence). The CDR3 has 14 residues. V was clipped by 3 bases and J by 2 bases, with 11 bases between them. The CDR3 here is CASSFPLRPYEQYF. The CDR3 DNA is TGTGCCAGCAGCTTCCCGTTGAGGCCCTACGAGCAGTACTTC.

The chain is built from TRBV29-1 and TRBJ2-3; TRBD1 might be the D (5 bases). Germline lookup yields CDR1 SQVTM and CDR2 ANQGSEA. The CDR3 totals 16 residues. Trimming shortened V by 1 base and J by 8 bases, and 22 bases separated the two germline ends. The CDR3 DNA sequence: TGCAGCGTTGAAGGGGCGACAGAAATTGTCACGGGTACGCAGTATTTT. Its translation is CSVEGATEIVTGTQYF.

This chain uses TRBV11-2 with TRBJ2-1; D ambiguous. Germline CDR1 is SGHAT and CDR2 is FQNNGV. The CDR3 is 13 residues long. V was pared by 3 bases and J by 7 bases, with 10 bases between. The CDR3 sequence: CASSFGTWNEQFF. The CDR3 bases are TGTGCCAGCAGCTTTGGTACGTGGAATGAGCAGTTCTTC.

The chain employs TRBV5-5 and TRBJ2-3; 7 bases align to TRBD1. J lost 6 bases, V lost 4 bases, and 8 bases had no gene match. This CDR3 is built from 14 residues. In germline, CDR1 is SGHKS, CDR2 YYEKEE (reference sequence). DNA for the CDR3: TGTGCCAGCAGCCCAAGACAGGGTTCGGATACGCAGTATTTT. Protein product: CASSPRQGSDTQYF.

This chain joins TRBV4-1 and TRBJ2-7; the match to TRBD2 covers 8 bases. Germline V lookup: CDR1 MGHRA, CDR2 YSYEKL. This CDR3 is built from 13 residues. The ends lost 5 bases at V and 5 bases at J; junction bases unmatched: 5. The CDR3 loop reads CASSSGSFDEQYF. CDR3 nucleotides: TGCGCCAGCAGCAGCGGGAGTTTCGACGAGCAGTACTTC.

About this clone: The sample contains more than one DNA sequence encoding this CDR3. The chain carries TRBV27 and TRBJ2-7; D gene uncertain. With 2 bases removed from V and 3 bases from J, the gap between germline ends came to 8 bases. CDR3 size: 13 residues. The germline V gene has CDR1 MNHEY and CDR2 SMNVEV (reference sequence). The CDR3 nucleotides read TGTGCCAGCAGTTTAAAACGAGGCTACGAGCAGTACTTC. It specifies CASSLKRGYEQYF.

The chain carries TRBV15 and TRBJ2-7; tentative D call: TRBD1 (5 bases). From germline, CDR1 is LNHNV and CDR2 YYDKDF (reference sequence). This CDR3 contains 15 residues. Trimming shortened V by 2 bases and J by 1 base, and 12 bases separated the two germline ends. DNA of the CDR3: TGTGCCACCAGCAGAACAGGTACGCCTTCCTACGAGCAGTACTTC. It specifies CATSRTGTPSYEQYF.

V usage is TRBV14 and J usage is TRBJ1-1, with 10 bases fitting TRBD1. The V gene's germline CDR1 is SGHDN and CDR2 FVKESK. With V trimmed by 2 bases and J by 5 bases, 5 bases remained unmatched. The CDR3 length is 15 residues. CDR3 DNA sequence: TGTGCCAGCAGCCAATGGGACAGGGGAAGGACTGAAGCTTTCTTT. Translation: CASSQWDRGRTEAFF.

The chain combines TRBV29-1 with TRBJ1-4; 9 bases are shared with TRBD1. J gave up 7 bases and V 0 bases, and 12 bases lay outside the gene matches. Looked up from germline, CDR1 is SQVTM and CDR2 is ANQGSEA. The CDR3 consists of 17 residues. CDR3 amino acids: CSVEEGQTTGGREKLFF. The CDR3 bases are TGCAGCGTTGAAGAAGGCCAAACAACAGGGGGCCGTGAAAAACTGTTTTTT.

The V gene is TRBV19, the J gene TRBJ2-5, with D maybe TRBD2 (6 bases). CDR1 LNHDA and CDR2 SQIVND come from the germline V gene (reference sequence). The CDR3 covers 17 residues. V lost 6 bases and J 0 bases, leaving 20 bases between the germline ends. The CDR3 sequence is CASSVSGSTSYQETQYF. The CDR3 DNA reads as TGTGCCAGTAGCGTATCTGGTTCTACTAGCTACCAAGAGACCCAGTACTTC.

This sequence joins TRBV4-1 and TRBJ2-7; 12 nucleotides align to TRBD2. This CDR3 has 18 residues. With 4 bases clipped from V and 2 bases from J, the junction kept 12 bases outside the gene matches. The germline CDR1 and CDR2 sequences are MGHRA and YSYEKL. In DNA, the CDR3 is TGCGCCAGCAGCCTAGCACCGGGACTAGCGGGTGAGCCCTACGAGCAGTACTTC. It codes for CASSLAPGLAGEPYEQYF.

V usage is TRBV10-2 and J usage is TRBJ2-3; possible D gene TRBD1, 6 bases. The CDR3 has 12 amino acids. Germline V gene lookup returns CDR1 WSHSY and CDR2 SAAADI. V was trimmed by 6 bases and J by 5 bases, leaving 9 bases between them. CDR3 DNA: TGCGCCAGCAGACGAGGGGGAGATACGCAGTATTTT. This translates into CASRRGGDTQYF.

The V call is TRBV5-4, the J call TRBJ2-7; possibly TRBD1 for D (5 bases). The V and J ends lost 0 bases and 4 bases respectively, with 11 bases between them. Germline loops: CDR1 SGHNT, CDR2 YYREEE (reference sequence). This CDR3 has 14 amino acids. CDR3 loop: CASSLVGARYEQYF. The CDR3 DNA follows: TGTGCCAGCAGCTTGGTAGGGGCGCGTTACGAGCAGTACTTC.

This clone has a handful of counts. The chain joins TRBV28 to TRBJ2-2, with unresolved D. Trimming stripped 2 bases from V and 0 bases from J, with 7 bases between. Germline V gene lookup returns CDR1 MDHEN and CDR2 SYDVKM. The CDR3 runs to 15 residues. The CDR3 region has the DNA TGTGCCAGCAGTTTAGAGACAACGAACACCGGGGAGCTGTTTTTT. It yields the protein CASSLETTNTGELFF. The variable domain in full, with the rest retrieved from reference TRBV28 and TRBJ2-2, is DVKVTQSSRYLVKRTGEKVFLECVQDMDHENMFWYRQDPGLGLRLIYFSYDVKMKEKGDIPEGYSVSREKKERFSLILESASTNQTSMYLCASSLETTNTGELFFGEGSRLTVL.

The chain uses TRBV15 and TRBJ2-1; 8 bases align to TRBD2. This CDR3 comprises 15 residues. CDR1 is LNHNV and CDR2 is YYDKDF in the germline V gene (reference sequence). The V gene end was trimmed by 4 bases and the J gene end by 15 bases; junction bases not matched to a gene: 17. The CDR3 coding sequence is TGTGCCACCAGCACGACCCATTCTGGAGCGGGAGATCGGTTCTTC. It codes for CATSTTHSGAGDRFF.

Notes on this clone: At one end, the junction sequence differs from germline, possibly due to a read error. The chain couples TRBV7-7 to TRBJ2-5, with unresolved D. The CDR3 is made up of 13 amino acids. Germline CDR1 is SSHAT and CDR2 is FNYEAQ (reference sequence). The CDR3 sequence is CASSLAFGETQYF. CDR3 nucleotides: TGTGCTAGCAGCTTAGCTTTTGGAGAAACCCAGTACTTC. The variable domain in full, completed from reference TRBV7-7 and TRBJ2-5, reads GAGVSQSPRYKVTKRGQDVTLRCDPISSHATLYWYQQALGQGPEFLTYFNYEAQPDKSGLPSDRFSAERPEGSISTLTIQRTEQRDSAMYRCASSLAFGETQYFGPGTRLLVL.

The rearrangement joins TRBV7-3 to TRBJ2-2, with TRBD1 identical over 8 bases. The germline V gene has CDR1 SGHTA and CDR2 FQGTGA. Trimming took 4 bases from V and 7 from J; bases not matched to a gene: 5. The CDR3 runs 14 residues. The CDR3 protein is CASSSGQGIGELFF. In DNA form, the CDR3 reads TGTGCCAGCAGCTCCGGACAGGGAATCGGGGAGCTGTTTTTT.

The CDR3 protein is CASSLAIGGNEQFF. The CDR3 nucleotides are TGTGCCAGCAGCTTGGCGATAGGAGGGAATGAGCAGTTCTTC. This sequence joins TRBV5-6 and TRBJ2-1, with D perhaps TRBD2 (6 bases). The V end lost 0 bases, the J end lost 7 bases, and 11 bases lay between the germline ends. This CDR3 has 14 residues. Germline loops: CDR1 SGHDT, CDR2 YYEEEE.

The CDR3 DNA is TGTGCCAGCAGCCCGCCGGGACAGTATGAGCAGTTCTTC. Residues: CASSPPGQYEQFF. The chain carries TRBV7-9 and TRBJ2-1, with 7 bases identical to TRBD1. The CDR3 is made up of 13 amino acids. CDR1 and CDR2 (germline): SEHNR, FQNEAQ (reference sequence). V lost 5 bases, J lost 8 bases, and 6 bases stayed unmatched.

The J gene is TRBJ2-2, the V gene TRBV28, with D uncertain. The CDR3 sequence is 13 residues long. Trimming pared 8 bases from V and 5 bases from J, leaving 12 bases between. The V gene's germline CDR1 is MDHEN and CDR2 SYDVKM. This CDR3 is CASLSTLTGELFF. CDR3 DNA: TGTGCCAGCCTATCCACGTTGACCGGGGAGCTGTTTTTT.

As DNA, the CDR3 is TGTGCCAGCAGTTATGAGAGTAACTACGAGCAGTACTTC. It codes for CASSYESNYEQYF. The V call is TRBV27, the J call TRBJ2-7; D remains ambiguous. Germline values: CDR1 MNHEY, CDR2 SMNVEV (reference sequence). The V end lost 4 bases, the J end lost 3 bases, and 10 bases lay between the germline ends. This CDR3 has 13 amino acids.

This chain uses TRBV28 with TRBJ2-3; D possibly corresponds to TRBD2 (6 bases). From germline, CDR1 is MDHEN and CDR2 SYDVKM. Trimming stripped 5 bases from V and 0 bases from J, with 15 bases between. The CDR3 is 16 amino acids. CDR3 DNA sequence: TGTGCCAGCAGTCGAAACATAGCGGCTAGCACAGATACGCAGTATTTT. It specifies CASSRNIAASTDTQYF. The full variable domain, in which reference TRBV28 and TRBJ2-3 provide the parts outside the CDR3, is DVKVTQSSRYLVKRTGEKVFLECVQDMDHENMFWYRQDPGLGLRLIYFSYDVKMKEKGDIPEGYSVSREKKERFSLILESASTNQTSMYLCASSRNIAASTDTQYFGPGTRLTVL.